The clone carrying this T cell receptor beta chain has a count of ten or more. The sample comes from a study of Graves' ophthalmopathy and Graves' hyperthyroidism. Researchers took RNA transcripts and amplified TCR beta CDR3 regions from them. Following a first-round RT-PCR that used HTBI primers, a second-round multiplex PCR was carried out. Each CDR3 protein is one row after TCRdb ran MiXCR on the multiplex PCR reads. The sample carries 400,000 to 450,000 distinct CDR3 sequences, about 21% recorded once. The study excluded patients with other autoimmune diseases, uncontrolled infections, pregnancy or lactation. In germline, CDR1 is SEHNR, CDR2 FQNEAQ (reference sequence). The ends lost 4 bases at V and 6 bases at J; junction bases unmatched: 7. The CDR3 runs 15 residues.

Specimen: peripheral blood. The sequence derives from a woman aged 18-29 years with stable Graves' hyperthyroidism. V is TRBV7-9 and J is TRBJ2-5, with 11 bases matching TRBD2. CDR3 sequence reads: CASSSTSGSWKTQYF. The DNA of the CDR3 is TGTGCCAGCAGCTCAACTAGCGGGAGTTGGAAGACCCAGTACTTC.